This TCR beta chain was sequenced in a study of shared clonotypes between healthy human individuals. CDR1 SGHTA and CDR2 FQGTGA come from the germline V gene. With V trimmed by 5 bases and J by 8 bases, 7 bases remained unmatched. The CDR3 totals 13 residues. In the study's own analysis: Filtering differed, since immunoSEQ gave only junction sequences and no quality scores. Sequencing was performed with immunoSEQ multiplex PCR; in TCRdb, only in-frame clones are kept and a portion is missing. V and J calls and clone size are copied from that table; D and trimming were computed from the DNA. Among roughly 2,500,000 clones listed, roughly 93% were seen once. Researchers partitioned CD4+ cells into CD45RA+ naive and CD45RA-negative memory subsets. General study findings and limits: Only blood underwent sampling, and tissue repertoires likely differ. Non-shared clonotypes had lower generation probabilities than clonotypes shared by all four sorted-subset donors.

This clone occurred once. Antigen: not known. J is TRBJ1-2 and V is TRBV7-3; 8 bases align to TRBD1. Specimen: naive CD4+ T cells from PBMCs. Subset meaning: CD45RA+ positively selected. The source of this sequence is a man aged 18-30 years in good health. Some clones in this sample may be carry-over from other donors' samples. The DNA of the CDR3 is TGTGCCAGCAGCCCGACAGGGGACGACGGCTACACCTTC. Amino acids: CASSPTGDDGYTF.